One sample yielded the 26 T cell receptor beta chains listed below, sequenced in a study of naive and memory T cell subsets. An equimolar mix of two oligonucleotides served as the beta constant-region primer for TRBC1 and TRBC2. Nested alpha and beta constant-region primers with the SP2 primer drove four PCR rounds on ligated cDNA. Using its own MiXCR run on the UMI-ligation and nested PCR reads, TCRdb lists one record per CDR3 protein. The sample comprises tens of thousands of distinct CDR3 sequences, 7% to 9% of which are singletons, and approximately 21% rests with the top ten. The sequenced material came from central memory CD8+ T cells from blood. The receptors derive from a human donor in good health.

This clonotype was recorded a few times. One end of the junction varies from germline; a read error may be responsible. This chain connects TRBV6-4 to TRBJ2-5, with 10 positions matching TRBD2. CDR1 MRHNA and CDR2 SNTAGT come from the germline V gene. This CDR3 is built from 16 residues. In DNA form, the CDR3 reads TGTGCCAGCAGTAACTCCGGGACTAGCGAAGTTGAGACCCAGTACTTC. Its translation is CASSNSGTSEVETQYF.

This clonotype was counted only a few times. The J gene is TRBJ2-7, the V gene TRBV20-1; D ambiguous. V lost 2 bases to trimming and J lost 3 bases, with 14 bases between them. This CDR3 is 14 amino acids long. Germline V gives CDR1 DFQATT, CDR2 SNEGSKA (reference sequence). The CDR3 sequence: CSARYYGNRYEQYF. The CDR3 DNA reads TGCAGTGCTAGATATTATGGAAACCGCTACGAGCAGTACTTC.

This clonotype was seen repeatedly, ten times or more. The chain links TRBV2 to TRBJ2-2; possibly TRBD2 for D (6 bases). The germline gives CDR1 SNHLY, CDR2 FYNNEI. The CDR3 runs 15 residues. V gave up 2 bases and J gave up 0 bases, with 7 bases separating them. As DNA, the CDR3 is TGTGCCAGCAGTGAAAGACTAGCGAACACCGGGGAGCTGTTTTTT. As protein: CASSERLANTGELFF.

Ten or more counts support this clonotype. The chain recombines TRBV12-3 or TRBV12-4 with TRBJ1-1; D remains ambiguous. The CDR3 runs 14 residues. Trimming took off 3 bases at V and 5 bases at J, with 13 bases between the two ends. This CDR3 is CASSLASPTTEAFF. The CDR3 bases are TGTGCCAGCAGTTTGGCCAGTCCAACGACTGAAGCTTTCTTT.

The gene calls are TRBV4-2 and TRBJ2-1, with 7 bases matching TRBD2. This CDR3 is built from 16 residues. The V gene's germline CDR1 is LGHNA and CDR2 YNFKEQ. Trimming took 1 base from V and 8 from J; bases not matched to a gene: 11. The CDR3 DNA reads TGTGCCAGCAGCCAAGCAAAGCGGGGCCTTATTGATGAGCAGTTCTTC. This translates into CASSQAKRGLIDEQFF.

This clonotype was counted only a few times. The chain has TRBV19 and TRBJ2-1, with TRBD2 matching 8 bases. CDR1 and CDR2 from the germline V gene are LNHDA and SQIVND (reference sequence). With V trimmed by 0 bases and J by 8 bases, 9 bases remained unmatched. CDR3 length: 16 residues. CDR3 in amino acids: CASSIERLRGGDEQFF. DNA of the CDR3: TGTGCCAGTAGTATAGAGCGCTTACGGGGGGGGGATGAGCAGTTCTTC.

The rearrangement uses TRBV19 and TRBJ2-1; 10 bases align to TRBD1. Per the germline V gene, CDR1 is LNHDA and CDR2 is SQIVND (reference sequence). This CDR3 spans 15 amino acids. V shed 5 bases and J 5 bases; nucleotides not matched to a gene: 6. Here the CDR3 reads CASSADRGRDNEQFF. The CDR3 DNA follows: TGTGCCAGTAGTGCAGACAGGGGGCGCGACAATGAGCAGTTCTTC.

The chain carries TRBV12-3 or TRBV12-4 and TRBJ2-7; weak D call: TRBD1 (6 bases). The CDR3 is 12 residues long. V was cut by 6 bases and J by 3 bases, with 9 bases left in between. The CDR3 sequence: CASRDSDYEQYF. Written as DNA, the CDR3 is TGTGCCAGCAGGGACAGTGACTACGAGCAGTACTTC.

This clonotype was observed many times. The J gene is TRBJ2-1, the V gene TRBV15, with 8 nucleotides matching TRBD1. V dropped 5 bases and J dropped 6; count of bases not matched to a gene: 9. The length of the CDR3 is 15 residues. From germline, CDR1 is LNHNV and CDR2 YYDKDF (reference sequence). The CDR3 protein is CATSSDRAPLNEQFF. CDR3 DNA sequence: TGTGCCACCAGCTCGGACAGGGCACCTCTCAATGAGCAGTTCTTC.

This clonotype has just a few counts. The chain is built from TRBV19 and TRBJ2-7; a weak D match, TRBD1 (5 bases). Per germline, CDR1 LNHDA and CDR2 SQIVND (reference sequence). The length of the CDR3 is 14 residues. Trimming cost V 5 bases and J 2 bases, with 13 bases left between them. Written as DNA, the CDR3 is TGTGCCAGTAGTGCGCAGTTGACAGCCTACGAGCAGTACTTC. It translates to CASSAQLTAYEQYF.

This clonotype has ten or more counts. This chain connects TRBV7-8 to TRBJ2-3, with D perhaps TRBD2 (5 bases). The CDR3 sequence is 14 residues long. Germline V lookup: CDR1 SGHVS, CDR2 FQNEAQ. With 7 bases removed from V and 3 bases from J, the gap between germline ends came to 14 bases. CDR3 sequence (DNA): TGTGCCAGCAACGCGCGCGGGCTTACAGATACGCAGTATTTT. Translation: CASNARGLTDTQYF.

CDR3 bases: TGTGCCAGTAGTATTCCGGATTCTGGGGCCAACGTCCTGACTTTC. This gives the protein CASSIPDSGANVLTF. The V gene is TRBV19, the J gene TRBJ2-6; D ambiguous. The germline CDR1 and CDR2 sequences are LNHDA and SQIVND (reference sequence). CDR3 size: 15 residues. The V gene lost 3 bases and the J gene lost 1 base, with 7 bases spanning the gap.

This clonotype was seen a few times. The V and J genes are TRBV20-1 and TRBJ2-7; perhaps TRBD1 as D (5 bases). In germline, CDR1 is DFQATT, CDR2 SNEGSKA (reference sequence). The CDR3 has 13 residues. V lost 0 bases and J lost 3, with 9 bases in between. CDR3 bases: TGCAGTGCTAGAGATGGCAGGGACTACGAGCAGTACTTC. Translation gives CSARDGRDYEQYF.

This clonotype was recorded many times. The rearrangement uses TRBV6-5 and TRBJ2-1; D may be TRBD1 (6 bases). The CDR3 has 15 amino acids. V shed 5 bases and J shed 8 bases, with 19 bases lying between them. CDR1 and CDR2 (germline): MNHEY, SVGAGI. CDR3: CASSKKPDSAYEQFF. CDR3 nucleotides: TGTGCCAGCAGTAAGAAACCGGACAGTGCCTATGAGCAGTTCTTC.

Comment on this clonotype: Sequence at one end of the junction differs from germline and may be a read error. The CDR3, as DNA: TGCGCCAGCAGCCAAGATGAGAACTCTGAAGCTTTCTTT. Its protein product is CASSQDENSEAFF. V and J are TRBV4-3 and TRBJ1-1, with no clear D. CDR1 LGHNA and CDR2 YSLEER come from the germline V gene. The CDR3 loop spans 13 amino acids.

The chain recombines TRBV5-5 with TRBJ2-7; 13 bases map to TRBD2. The CDR3 totals 17 residues. Per germline, CDR1 SGHKS and CDR2 YYEKEE (reference sequence). V was pared by 3 bases and J by 4 bases, with 10 bases of the junction left unmatched. CDR3 protein: CASSSGTSGISSYEQYF. For the CDR3, the DNA is TGTGCCAGCAGCTCCGGGACTAGCGGGATTTCTTCTTACGAGCAGTACTTC.

This clonotype has just a few counts. Because the CDR3 is missing its conserved closing phenylalanine or tryptophan, this is likely a read error. No DNA is shown, since the ends of the CDR3 on it are uncertain; the CDR3 is the one TCRdb lists. This chain joins TRBV5-5 and TRBJ2-1; the table names TRBD2, a call not compared with the DNA. Both ends counted, the CDR3 spans 11 residues. From germline, CDR1 is SGHKS and CDR2 YYEKEE (reference sequence). CDR3 loop: CASSLGGLVCN.

The chain couples TRBV6-1 to TRBJ1-2; D is perhaps TRBD1 (5 bases). The CDR3 runs to 14 residues. Trimming pared 11 bases from V and 2 bases from J, leaving 18 bases between. Looked up from germline, CDR1 is MNHNS and CDR2 is SASEGT. The CDR3 loop reads CAVLSGGKNYGYTF. In DNA, the CDR3 is TGTGCCGTTCTCTCGGGGGGGAAGAACTATGGCTACACCTTC.

This clonotype was observed at least ten times. The chain is built from TRBV6-5 and TRBJ2-7, with D perhaps given as TRBD1 or TRBD2 (5 bases each). The V gene's germline CDR1 is MNHEY and CDR2 SVGAGI. With 6 bases removed from V and 6 bases from J, the gap between germline ends came to 18 bases. CDR3 length equals 14 residues. CDR3 in DNA: TGTGCCAGCAGCTCCGGGACGGACGTCGGCGAGCAGTACTTC. Translating gives CASSSGTDVGEQYF.

This clonotype has a count of ten or more. V usage is TRBV6-5 and J usage is TRBJ2-1; 7 nucleotides align to TRBD2. Germline trimming cut 5 bases from V and 12 bases from J; bases unmatched to any gene: 7. Per the germline V gene, CDR1 is MNHEY and CDR2 is SVGAGI. This CDR3 is built from 12 residues. In nucleotides, the CDR3 is TGTGCCAGCAGTCTTGCGGGAGAAGGGCAGTTCTTC. It specifies CASSLAGEGQFF.

The V and J genes are TRBV20-1 and TRBJ2-1; D is unclear. Between the trimmed V and J ends, which lost 5 bases and 6 bases, there was a span of 17 bases. Germline V gives CDR1 DFQATT, CDR2 SNEGSKA (reference sequence). This CDR3 comprises 14 residues. In DNA form, the CDR3 reads TGCAGTGCTCCCGACCCTATTCGGGCCAATGAGCAGTTCTTC. Encoded protein: CSAPDPIRANEQFF.

By its share, this clonotype is medium-sized (0.01 to 0.1%). The V gene is TRBV28, the J gene TRBJ2-1; perhaps TRBD2 as D (6 bases). Trimming took 7 bases from V and 4 from J, leaving 20 bases between them. The CDR3 has 16 residues. Germline loops: CDR1 MDHEN, CDR2 SYDVKM. CDR3: CASTLGPYGGYNEQFF. CDR3 nucleotides: TGTGCCAGCACACTTGGCCCTTACGGAGGGTACAATGAGCAGTTCTTC.

This clonotype was observed a few times. CDR3 region: CASSLGGEKLFF. The CDR3 DNA reads TGCGCCAGCAGCCTCGGTGGGGAAAAACTGTTTTTT. The chain recombines TRBV4-1 with TRBJ1-4, with unresolved D. Trimming shortened V by 4 bases and J by 8 bases, and 8 bases separated the two germline ends. The CDR3 is made up of 12 amino acids. Germline CDR1 and CDR2: MGHRA and YSYEKL.

This clonotype has at least ten counts. This sequence joins TRBV20-1 and TRBJ2-1; perhaps TRBD2 as D (5 bases). Per the germline V gene, CDR1 is DFQATT and CDR2 is SNEGSKA (reference sequence). The V and J ends lost 1 base and 4 bases respectively, with 11 bases between them. This CDR3 region has 14 residues. The CDR3 DNA reads TGCAGTGCTAGAGGTAGCGCGGATTACAATGAGCAGTTCTTC. This translates into CSARGSADYNEQFF.

This chain uses TRBV4-1 with TRBJ1-2; D call uncertain. The CDR3 totals 14 residues. The V and J ends lost 1 base and 2 bases respectively, with 8 bases between them. CDR1 is MGHRA, CDR2 YSYEKL, per germline. CDR3 protein: CASSQGAANYGYTF. The CDR3 coding sequence is TGCGCCAGCAGCCAAGGGGCAGCAAACTATGGCTACACCTTC.

In its sample, this clonotype is medium-sized. The V gene is TRBV27, the J gene TRBJ1-3; D is uncertain. V lost 5 bases to trimming and J lost 0 bases, with 14 bases between them. Germline V CDR1 and CDR2: MNHEY, SMNVEV (reference sequence). The CDR3 sequence is 16 residues long. The CDR3 sequence: CASSIGLPFSGNTIYF. The CDR3 DNA reads TGTGCCAGCAGTATTGGACTCCCCTTCTCTGGAAACACCATATATTTT.